One and the same sample provided the 9 T cell receptor beta chains below, sequenced in a study of T-cell reconstitution after alpha-beta-depleted transplantation in children. Preparation of the TCRbeta library involved a method that used unique molecular identifiers. MiXCR was run by TCRdb on the PCR reads, yielding one entry per CDR3 protein. The sample includes hundreds of thousands of distinct CDR3 sequences, roughly 14% seen only once; the top ten take roughly 0.84%. The sequenced sample was PBMCs, obtained before TCRalphabeta/CD19-depleted stem cell transplant. Receptor source: a girl aged 2-10 years with congenital amegakaryocytic thrombocytopenia, due to receive a stem cell transplant.

This clonotype was observed at least ten times. The V and J genes are TRBV20-1 and TRBJ1-5; D possibly corresponds to TRBD1 (5 bases). The length of the CDR3 is 14 residues. Germline lookup yields CDR1 DFQATT and CDR2 SNEGSKA (reference sequence). V lost 1 base and J lost 0, with 7 bases in between. The CDR3 DNA sequence: TGCAGTGCTAGAGTCGGGGGTAGCAATCAGCCCCAGCATTTT. Protein product: CSARVGGSNQPQHF.

This clonotype was seen repeatedly, ten times or more. The chain has TRBV5-1 and TRBJ2-7, with 12 bases matching TRBD2. Trimming at V came to 1 base and at J to 2 bases, leaving 7 bases not matched to a gene. Germline values: CDR1 SGHRS, CDR2 YFSETQ. The CDR3 runs 17 residues. As DNA, the CDR3 is TGCGCCAGCAGCTTGACACCCGGGACTAGCGGGCCCTACGAGCAGTACTTC. It translates to CASSLTPGTSGPYEQYF. Together with reference TRBV5-1 and TRBJ2-7, the CDR3 gives the full variable domain: KAGVTQTPRYLIKTRGQQVTLSCSPISGHRSVSWYQQTPGQGLQFLFEYFSETQRNKGNFPGRFSGRQFSNSRSEMNVSTLELGDSALYLCASSLTPGTSGPYEQYFGPGTRLTVT.

This chain's CDR3 is CSGVSPSGGIRGEQFF. CDR3 nucleotide sequence: TGCAGCGGAGTGTCTCCCAGCGGGGGAATTCGGGGTGAGCAGTTCTTC. The chain uses TRBV20-1 and TRBJ2-1, with TRBD2 matching 8 bases. The CDR3 covers 16 residues. Germline V gene sequence: CDR1 DFQATT, CDR2 SNEGSKA (reference sequence).

This clonotype was recorded many times. The chain links TRBV5-1 to TRBJ2-3; D not certain. The germline CDR1 and CDR2 sequences are SGHRS and YFSETQ. V gave up 4 bases and J gave up 1 base, with 13 bases separating them. The CDR3 is 15 amino acids. This chain's CDR3 is CASSRSDRGTDTQYF. CDR3 bases: TGCGCCAGCAGCCGCAGTGATAGGGGCACAGATACGCAGTATTTT.

This clonotype was counted many times. The V gene is TRBV20-1, the J gene TRBJ2-3, with D maybe TRBD1 (6 bases). CDR3 length equals 14 residues. Trimming pared 6 bases from V and 2 bases from J, leaving 15 bases between. Germline CDR1 and CDR2: DFQATT and SNEGSKA (reference sequence). DNA for the CDR3: TGCAGTGCAGGACGGACAGCCAACACAGATACGCAGTATTTT. This translates into CSAGRTANTDTQYF.

The chain carries TRBV4-2 and TRBJ2-2; unclear D gene. The CDR3 is 16 amino acids. CDR1 and CDR2 from the germline V gene are LGHNA and YNFKEQ. Trimming removed 2 bases at V and 4 bases at J, with 14 bases between. The CDR3 DNA reads TGTGCCAGCAGCCAATCCTTTCAGACACGCACCGGGGAGCTGTTTTTT. Its translation is CASSQSFQTRTGELFF.

The rearrangement links TRBV12-3 or TRBV12-4 to TRBJ2-1; no definite D call. Trimming stripped 0 bases from V and 15 bases from J, with 9 bases between. There are 11 residues in the CDR3. This CDR3 is CASSLAGNAFF. The CDR3 DNA reads as TGTGCCAGCAGTTTAGCGGGGAATGCGTTCTTC.

This clonotype has at least ten counts. The chain combines TRBV5-1 with TRBJ2-3; a possible D gene is TRBD1 (7 bases). CDR3 length: 17 residues. CDR1 SGHRS and CDR2 YFSETQ come from the germline V gene. Deletions cut 1 base from V and 0 bases from J, with 15 bases between. The CDR3 DNA follows: TGCGCCAGCAGCTTGCGGAGGGACAGACTTAGCACAGATACGCAGTATTTT. This gives the protein CASSLRRDRLSTDTQYF.

The rearrangement uses TRBV28 and TRBJ1-3; perhaps TRBD1 as D (6 bases). Germline-derived CDR1 and CDR2 are MDHEN and SYDVKM. The CDR3 totals 15 residues. Trimming cost V 6 bases and J 0 bases, with 12 bases left between them. The CDR3 nucleotides are TGTGCCAGCAGGTCGAGGGGGTCCTCTGGAAACACCATATATTTT. Translated, it gives CASRSRGSSGNTIYF.